This record concerns one T cell receptor beta chain sequence. Germline CDR1 is MNHNS and CDR2 is SASEGT. The length of the CDR3 is 13 residues. Trimming took 11 bases from V and 9 from J; bases not matched to a gene: 9. These data belong to a study of beta chain features in type 1 diabetes. For the study at large: Healthy donors, compared against patients, showed similar age, gender and cell yields.

Staining for CD45RO/CCR7/CD25/CD127/CD95/CD27 allowed sorting of CD4+ naive, central memory, regulatory and stem cell-like memory cells. All of the sorted populations showed purity greater than 95%. As every portion of the isolated RNA was reverse transcribed, the sequencing read expressed TCRB transcripts. The average read count of naive, central memory and regulatory T cell samples was some 3.9 million. Repertoires were generated with immunoSEQ multiplex PCR, while TCRdb's copy carries only in-frame clones and drops some. The sample includes some 230,000 clones, about 10% of them seen just once. The chain couples TRBV6-1 to TRBJ2-1; 11 bases match TRBD1. Sequenced: naive CD4+ T cells from blood. This TCR was sampled from a woman aged 18-29 years in good health. The CDR3 bases are TGTGCCGGAGGACAGGGGGCCCTCGCTGAGCAGTTCTTC. Amino acids: CAGGQGALAEQFF.